This entry lists 20 T cell receptor beta chains sequenced from one sample in a study of shared clonotypes between healthy human individuals. Produced via immunoSEQ multiplex PCR; TCRdb's table is partial and in-frame only. The sample records about 2.2 million clones, 80% to 95% being singletons. It was CD45RO-negative cells, positively selected for CCR7, that made up naive CD8 cells, with terminally differentiated effector memory CD45RA+ cells excluded. Sample: naive CD8+ T cells from PBMCs. Every receptor here comes from a man between 18 and 35 years old in good health. Some clones in this sample may be carry-over from other donors' samples.

The rearrangement joins TRBV28 to TRBJ2-5; 10 nucleotides align to TRBD1. CDR3 length: 17 amino acids. The junction had 16 bases not matched to a gene; V was cut back by 7 bases and J by 5 bases. Germline lookup yields CDR1 MDHEN and CDR2 SYDVKM. CDR3: CASIGARQGAIWETQYF. DNA of the CDR3: TGTGCCAGCATAGGAGCCAGACAGGGGGCGATTTGGGAGACCCAGTACTTC.

Note on this clone: The sample holds other DNA sequences that translate to the same CDR3. The chain couples TRBV7-6 to TRBJ2-7; D is perhaps TRBD2 (6 bases). Germline V gene sequence: CDR1 SGHVS, CDR2 FNYEAQ. V was trimmed by 0 bases and J by 2 bases, leaving 8 bases between them. The CDR3 is made up of 14 amino acids. The CDR3 is CASSLAGGTYEQYF. The DNA for the CDR3 is TGTGCCAGCAGCTTAGCCGGGGGAACCTACGAGCAGTACTTC.

This chain connects TRBV12-5 to TRBJ2-5, with a weak D call TRBD2 (6 bases). With 4 bases removed from V and 5 bases from J, the gap between germline ends came to 17 bases. The CDR3 loop spans 15 amino acids. Germline V lookup: CDR1 LGHNT, CDR2 FRNRAP. The CDR3 region is CASGSSGLHVETQYF. In DNA, the CDR3 is TGTGCTAGTGGTTCCTCGGGACTCCACGTGGAGACCCAGTACTTC.

The genes are TRBV4-3 and TRBJ1-1; a weak D match, TRBD1 (6 bases). Trimming took 0 bases from V and 1 from J, leaving 15 bases between them. This CDR3 has 17 residues. Germline V gene lookup returns CDR1 LGHNA and CDR2 YSLEER. The CDR3 loop reads CASSQDRWGAGNTEAFF. The CDR3 DNA reads TGCGCCAGCAGCCAAGATAGGTGGGGGGCTGGGAACACTGAAGCTTTCTTT.

This chain uses TRBV15 with TRBJ1-5; TRBD1 agrees at 10 bases. Looked up from germline, CDR1 is LNHNV and CDR2 is YYDKDF (reference sequence). The CDR3 contains 14 residues. This CDR3 reads CATGTGVTWEPQHF. Written as DNA, the CDR3 is TGTGCAACCGGGACAGGGGTTACCTGGGAGCCCCAGCATTTT.

On this clone itself: The sample carries other DNA sequences with the same CDR3. This chain links TRBV28 with TRBJ2-7; 7 positions agree with TRBD1. Trimming took 2 bases from V and 4 from J; bases not matched to a gene: 5. Germline lookup yields CDR1 MDHEN and CDR2 SYDVKM. The CDR3 has 14 amino acids. CDR3: CASSLEGAGYEQYF. The CDR3 DNA is TGTGCCAGCAGTTTAGAGGGGGCGGGTTACGAGCAGTACTTC.

This chain uses TRBV19 with TRBJ1-1; TRBD1 is a possible D gene (5 bases). The length of the CDR3 is 13 residues. V lost 7 bases and J 1 base, leaving 10 bases between the germline ends. Germline V gives CDR1 LNHDA, CDR2 SQIVND (reference sequence). For the CDR3, the DNA is TGTGCCAGTACCGTACAGGAGAACACTGAAGCTTTCTTT. Its translation: CASTVQENTEAFF.

The V and J genes are TRBV4-1 and TRBJ2-7, with a tentative D call TRBD2 (6 bases). The V gene lost 2 bases and the J gene lost 3 bases, with 14 bases spanning the gap. The CDR3 is 15 amino acids. Germline CDR1 is MGHRA and CDR2 is YSYEKL. The CDR3 bases are TGCGCCAGCAGCCAACGCGGAGGACTAATCTACGAGCAGTACTTC. Translation gives CASSQRGGLIYEQYF.

The chain has TRBV28 and TRBJ2-5; 7 bases map to TRBD2. In germline, CDR1 is MDHEN, CDR2 SYDVKM. Unmatched junction bases numbered 8, after V lost 10 bases and J lost 6 bases. The CDR3 length is 12 residues. CDR3 sequence reads: CATQGEGQTQYF. For the CDR3, the DNA is TGTGCCACTCAAGGGGAGGGTCAGACCCAGTACTTC.

This clone was seen a single time. The V gene is TRBV6-6, the J gene TRBJ2-3; D call uncertain. The length of the CDR3 is 14 residues. CDR1 is MNHNY, CDR2 SVGAGI, per germline (reference sequence). V shed 0 bases and J shed 4 bases, with 8 bases lying between them. The CDR3 coding sequence is TGTGCCAGCAGTTACTCGAGTCAGGCAGATACGCAGTATTTT. This encodes CASSYSSQADTQYF.

CDR3 nucleotide sequence: TGTGCCAGCAGTTCAGCGGGGGGTAGGCGCGAGCAGTACTTC. This gives the protein CASSSAGGRREQYF. The rearrangement links TRBV27 to TRBJ2-7, with 9 nucleotides matching TRBD2. CDR3 length equals 14 residues. Germline V gene sequence: CDR1 MNHEY, CDR2 SMNVEV (reference sequence). J gave up 6 bases and V 4 bases, and 7 bases lay outside the gene matches.

The gene calls are TRBV7-6 and TRBJ1-5; D unresolved. In germline, CDR1 is SGHVS, CDR2 FNYEAQ. V lost 3 bases and J lost 6, with 12 bases in between. The CDR3 contains 14 residues. CDR3 bases: TGTGCCAGCAGCTTGGGGAGGTTTAGTCAGCCCCAGCATTTT. Protein sequence: CASSLGRFSQPQHF.

The CDR3 region is CATSDRATYEQYF. In DNA form, the CDR3 reads TGTGCCACCTCGGACAGGGCAACCTACGAGCAGTACTTC. This chain links TRBV19 with TRBJ2-7; 8 nucleotides agree with TRBD1. Losses at the gene ends were 10 bases for V and 2 bases for J; bases not matched to a gene: 7. The CDR3 runs to 13 residues. CDR1 is LNHDA and CDR2 is SQIVND in the germline V gene (reference sequence). Combining the CDR3 with reference TRBV19 and TRBJ2-7 gives the whole variable domain DGGITQSPKYLFRKEGQNVTLSCEQNLNHDAMYWYRQDPGQGLRLIYYSQIVNDFQKGDIAEGYSVSREKKESFPLTVTSAQKNPTAFYLCATSDRATYEQYFGPGTRLTVT.

Turning to this clone: Other nucleotide sequences in the sample specify the same CDR3. V and J are TRBV6-5 and TRBJ1-2; TRBD1 might be the D (5 bases). V was pared by 0 bases and J by 4 bases, with 9 bases between. Germline V lookup: CDR1 MNHEY, CDR2 SVGAGI. This CDR3 contains 14 residues. The CDR3 loop reads CASSYSEGIYGYTF. The CDR3 bases are TGTGCCAGCAGTTACTCGGAGGGGATCTATGGCTACACCTTC.

The V gene is TRBV7-9, the J gene TRBJ2-1, with a tentative D call TRBD2 (5 bases). This CDR3 spans 14 amino acids. Germline V gives CDR1 SEHNR, CDR2 FQNEAQ (reference sequence). V was clipped by 5 bases and J by 2 bases, with 10 bases between them. CDR3 in amino acids: CASSEPGTYNEQFF. The CDR3 DNA follows: TGTGCCAGCAGCGAACCGGGGACCTACAATGAGCAGTTCTTC.

The chain couples TRBV7-2 to TRBJ1-1; possible D gene TRBD1, 6 bases. The CDR3 is 14 residues long. Trimming cost V 5 bases and J 5 bases, with 15 bases left between them. The germline V gene encodes CDR1 SGHTA and CDR2 FQGNSA. This CDR3 reads CASSQTTGSTEAFF. As DNA, the CDR3 is TGTGCCAGCAGCCAAACAACAGGGTCGACTGAAGCTTTCTTT.

This clone was seen more than once but under ten times. The chain carries TRBV9 and TRBJ2-7, with TRBD1 matching 10 bases. The germline gives CDR1 SGDLS, CDR2 YYNGEE. Losses at the gene ends were 3 bases for V and 5 bases for J; bases not matched to a gene: 5. The CDR3 contains 14 residues. The DNA of the CDR3 is TGTGCCAGCAGCGCCGGGACAGGGGACCACGAGCAGTACTTC. Translation gives CASSAGTGDHEQYF. Full variable domain (missing parts from reference TRBV9 and TRBJ2-7): DSGVTQTPKHLITATGQRVTLRCSPRSGDLSVYWYQQSLDQGLQFLIQYYNGEERAKGNILERFSAQQFPDLHSELNLSSLELGDSALYFCASSAGTGDHEQYFGPGTRLTVT.

This chain links TRBV19 with TRBJ1-4; D is unclear. This CDR3 has 12 amino acids. Germline CDR1 LNHDA, CDR2 SQIVND (reference sequence). V lost 5 bases and J lost 6, with 7 bases in between. This CDR3 is CASSAGDEKLFF. The CDR3 bases are TGTGCCAGTAGTGCCGGGGATGAAAAACTGTTTTTT.

V is TRBV7-8 and J is TRBJ2-2, with 9 bases matching TRBD1. The germline CDR1 and CDR2 sequences are SGHVS and FQNEAQ. The J segment lost 6 bases and the V segment lost 5 bases, leaving 7 bases of the junction unmatched. The length of the CDR3 is 15 residues. The CDR3 nucleotides are TGTGCCAGCAGCACCGGGACAGGGTTGGCCGGGGAGCTGTTTTTT. Translation: CASSTGTGLAGELFF. Full variable domain (outside the CDR3, taken from reference TRBV7-8 and TRBJ2-2): GAGVSQSPRYKVAKRGQDVALRCDPISGHVSLFWYQQALGQGPEFLTYFQNEAQLDKSGLPSDRFFAERPEGSVSTLKIQRTQQEDSAVYLCASSTGTGLAGELFFGEGSRLTVL.

The chain uses TRBV28 and TRBJ1-1; 7 bases align to TRBD1. Unmatched junction bases numbered 7, after V lost 3 bases and J lost 3 bases. The CDR3 contains 15 residues. CDR1 is MDHEN, CDR2 SYDVKM, per germline. The CDR3 DNA is TGTGCCAGCAGTTTCCTTCAGGGGGTGCACACTGAAGCTTTCTTT. Amino acids: CASSFLQGVHTEAFF.